Listed below are T cell receptor beta chains from one sample, sequenced in a study of cytomegalovirus exposure and HLA in healthy donors. The protocol was immunoSEQ multiplex PCR, while the TCRdb copy is restricted to in-frame clones and leaves out a portion. The data hold about 140,000 clones, with about 83% observed a single time. The sample comprised PBMCs. The receptors were gathered from a young woman in good health and CMV-seronegative. Each CDR3 is given with its conserved first and last residue. Each record gives: J gene, D gene, clone size, CDR3 length, V gene, CDR3 protein, CDR3 DNA. A D gene is named only where the DNA matches it firmly. Only some rows state a clone size, as once, few, many or a class for expanded clones.

J gene: TRBJ1-5; D gene: -; clone size: -; CDR3 length: 16; V gene: TRBV28; CDR3 protein: CASSLFIGVSNQPQHF; CDR3 DNA: TGTGCCAGCAGTTTATTTATCGGAGTTAGCAATCAGCCCCAGCATTTT
J gene: TRBJ2-2; D gene: -; clone size: -; CDR3 length: 13; V gene: TRBV5-1; CDR3 protein: CASNDVGGGELFF; CDR3 DNA: TGCGCCAGCAACGATGTCGGAGGGGGGGAGCTGTTTTTT
J gene: TRBJ1-4; D gene: -; clone size: few; CDR3 length: 14; V gene: TRBV6-5; CDR3 protein: CASKSGSGGEKLFF; CDR3 DNA: TGTGCCAGCAAATCGGGAAGCGGGGGTGAAAAACTGTTTTTT
J gene: TRBJ1-2; D gene: TRBD1; clone size: -; CDR3 length: 15; V gene: TRBV7-8; CDR3 protein: CASSLVPGQGSGYTF; CDR3 DNA: TGTGCCAGCAGCTTAGTGCCCGGACAGGGGTCGGGCTACACCTTC
J gene: TRBJ1-2; D gene: TRBD1; clone size: -; CDR3 length: 16; V gene: TRBV7-9; CDR3 protein: CASSLEDRGPTLGYTF; CDR3 DNA: TGTGCCAGCAGCTTAGAGGACAGGGGGCCTACTCTGGGCTACACCTTC
J gene: TRBJ1-1; D gene: TRBD1; clone size: -; CDR3 length: 13; V gene: TRBV7-9; CDR3 protein: CASSSTGSTEAFF; CDR3 DNA: TGTGCCAGCAGCTCGACAGGGAGCACTGAAGCTTTCTTT
J gene: TRBJ2-5; D gene: TRBD2; clone size: -; CDR3 length: 14; V gene: TRBV6-5; CDR3 protein: CASSYSGGKETQYF; CDR3 DNA: TGTGCCAGCAGTTACTCGGGGGGGAAAGAGACCCAGTACTTC
J gene: TRBJ2-5; D gene: -; clone size: -; CDR3 length: 14; V gene: TRBV6-5; CDR3 protein: CASSYSRGQETQYF; CDR3 DNA: TGTGCCAGCAGTTACTCTCGGGGCCAAGAGACCCAGTACTTC
J gene: TRBJ2-1; D gene: TRBD1; clone size: -; CDR3 length: 15; V gene: TRBV11-2; CDR3 protein: CASSSRDSSYNEQFF; CDR3 DNA: TGTGCCAGCAGCTCCCGGGACAGCTCCTACAATGAGCAGTTCTTC
J gene: TRBJ1-4; D gene: -; clone size: -; CDR3 length: 15; V gene: TRBV4-1; CDR3 protein: CASSQVIGGNEKLFF; CDR3 DNA: TGCGCCAGCAGCCAAGTTATCGGGGGAAATGAAAAACTGTTTTTT
J gene: TRBJ1-1; D gene: TRBD1; clone size: -; CDR3 length: 16; V gene: TRBV27; CDR3 protein: CASSFQGARVNTEAFF; CDR3 DNA: TGTGCCAGCAGTTTCCAGGGGGCGAGGGTGAACACTGAAGCTTTCTTT
J gene: TRBJ2-5; D gene: -; clone size: -; CDR3 length: 14; V gene: TRBV5-1; CDR3 protein: CASSWEQVGETQYF; CDR3 DNA: TGCGCCAGCAGCTGGGAACAGGTCGGGGAGACCCAGTACTTC
J gene: TRBJ1-1; D gene: -; clone size: -; CDR3 length: 14; V gene: TRBV7-9; CDR3 protein: CASSLGRGNTEAFF; CDR3 DNA: TGTGCCAGCAGCTTGGGCAGGGGGAACACTGAAGCTTTCTTT
J gene: TRBJ1-1; D gene: -; clone size: few; CDR3 length: 13; V gene: TRBV10-3; CDR3 protein: CAIIGEVDTEAFF; CDR3 DNA: TGTGCCATCATAGGCGAGGTCGACACTGAAGCTTTCTTT
J gene: TRBJ2-7; D gene: -; clone size: -; CDR3 length: 13; V gene: TRBV5-1; CDR3 protein: CASSTTGFGEQYF; CDR3 DNA: TGCGCCAGCAGCACGACAGGCTTTGGCGAGCAGTACTTC
J gene: TRBJ1-2; D gene: TRBD1; clone size: -; CDR3 length: 18; V gene: TRBV10-3; CDR3 protein: CAISEGPPQGSSPYGYTF; CDR3 DNA: TGTGCCATCAGTGAGGGGCCCCCACAGGGGTCGTCCCCCTATGGCTACACCTTC
J gene: TRBJ2-7; D gene: -; clone size: -; CDR3 length: 15; V gene: TRBV27; CDR3 protein: CASRFNAGQLYEQYF; CDR3 DNA: TGTGCCAGCAGGTTCAACGCCGGACAGCTCTACGAGCAGTACTTC
J gene: TRBJ1-1; D gene: TRBD1; clone size: once; CDR3 length: 12; V gene: TRBV29-1; CDR3 protein: CSGGQENTEAFF; CDR3 DNA: TGCAGCGGGGGACAGGAGAACACTGAAGCTTTCTTT
J gene: TRBJ2-5; D gene: TRBD2; clone size: once; CDR3 length: 13; V gene: TRBV6-9; CDR3 protein: CASRGGGEETQYF; CDR3 DNA: TGTGCCAGCAGGGGCGGGGGGGAAGAGACCCAGTACTTC
J gene: TRBJ1-3; D gene: -; clone size: few; CDR3 length: 16; V gene: TRBV4-1; CDR3 protein: CASSQQPGGSGNTIYF; CDR3 DNA: TGCGCCAGCAGCCAACAACCCGGGGGGAGTGGAAACACCATATATTTT
J gene: TRBJ1-1; D gene: -; clone size: -; CDR3 length: 15; V gene: TRBV25-1; CDR3 protein: CASSEFSGVQPEAFF; CDR3 DNA: TGTGCCAGCAGTGAGTTTTCAGGGGTTCAACCTGAAGCTTTCTTT
J gene: TRBJ2-5; D gene: TRBD2; clone size: once; CDR3 length: 14; V gene: TRBV2; CDR3 protein: CASTASGHQETQYF; CDR3 DNA: TGTGCCAGCACGGCTAGCGGCCACCAAGAGACCCAGTACTTC
J gene: TRBJ1-3; D gene: -; clone size: -; CDR3 length: 16; V gene: TRBV30; CDR3 protein: CASLATGLSSGNTIYF; CDR3 DNA: TGTGCCAGTCTAGCTACGGGACTCTCCTCTGGAAACACCATATATTTT
J gene: TRBJ1-1; D gene: -; clone size: -; CDR3 length: 13; V gene: TRBV30; CDR3 protein: CAGGRGAATEAFF; CDR3 DNA: TGTGCCGGCGGGAGGGGTGCAGCCACTGAAGCTTTCTTT
J gene: TRBJ2-7; D gene: TRBD1; clone size: -; CDR3 length: 14; V gene: TRBV6-4; CDR3 protein: CASTGGPSSYEQYF; CDR3 DNA: TGTGCCAGTACAGGGGGCCCAAGCTCCTACGAGCAGTACTTC
J gene: TRBJ1-3; D gene: -; clone size: -; CDR3 length: 10; V gene: TRBV30; CDR3 protein: CAGGENTIYF; CDR3 DNA: TGTGCCGGAGGTGAAAACACCATATATTTT
J gene: TRBJ2-5; D gene: -; clone size: -; CDR3 length: 15; V gene: TRBV5-1; CDR3 protein: CASSSGGAIQETQYF; CDR3 DNA: TGCGCCAGCAGCTCCGGCGGGGCTATACAAGAGACCCAGTACTTC
J gene: TRBJ1-1; D gene: -; clone size: -; CDR3 length: 13; V gene: TRBV13; CDR3 protein: CASRSDSNTEAFF; CDR3 DNA: TGTGCCAGCAGGTCCGACAGTAACACTGAAGCTTTCTTT
J gene: TRBJ2-3; D gene: TRBD2; clone size: few; CDR3 length: 18; V gene: TRBV10-3; CDR3 protein: CAIRASGTTGASTDTQYF; CDR3 DNA: TGTGCCATCAGGGCTAGCGGGACTACCGGGGCTAGCACAGATACGCAGTATTTT
J gene: TRBJ1-6; D gene: -; clone size: -; CDR3 length: 16; V gene: TRBV27; CDR3 protein: CASSPQTDQYNSPLHF; CDR3 DNA: TGTGCCAGCAGCCCACAGACGGATCAATATAATTCACCCCTCCACTTT
J gene: TRBJ2-7; D gene: -; clone size: -; CDR3 length: 14; V gene: TRBV7-2; CDR3 protein: CASSQGTGSYEQYF; CDR3 DNA: TGTGCCAGCAGCCAGGGGACCGGATCCTACGAGCAGTACTTC
J gene: TRBJ2-4; D gene: TRBD2; clone size: once; CDR3 length: 17; V gene: TRBV4-1; CDR3 protein: CASSQDASGLAKNIQYF; CDR3 DNA: TGCGCCAGCAGCCAAGACGCTAGCGGGCTAGCCAAAAACATTCAGTACTTC
J gene: TRBJ2-2; D gene: TRBD1; clone size: few; CDR3 length: 14; V gene: TRBV6-1; CDR3 protein: CAISDRGEAGELFF; CDR3 DNA: TGTGCCATCTCGGACAGGGGTGAGGCCGGGGAGCTGTTTTTT
J gene: TRBJ1-1; D gene: -; clone size: -; CDR3 length: 13; V gene: TRBV6-5; CDR3 protein: CASSPIKGSQAFF; CDR3 DNA: TGTGCCAGCAGCCCTATTAAGGGGTCCCAAGCTTTCTTT
J gene: TRBJ2-3; D gene: TRBD2; clone size: once; CDR3 length: 16; V gene: TRBV30; CDR3 protein: CAWGGGRTSSTDTQYF; CDR3 DNA: TGTGCCTGGGGGGGCGGGAGGACCTCTAGCACAGATACGCAGTATTTT
J gene: TRBJ2-5; D gene: TRBD2; clone size: -; CDR3 length: 14; V gene: TRBV28; CDR3 protein: CASGSGLASETQYF; CDR3 DNA: TGTGCCAGCGGCTCGGGACTAGCGTCGGAGACCCAGTACTTC
J gene: TRBJ2-3; D gene: -; clone size: -; CDR3 length: 15; V gene: TRBV25-1; CDR3 protein: CASRGPQGHTDTQYF; CDR3 DNA: TGTGCCAGCAGGGGCCCACAGGGACATACAGATACGCAGTATTTT
J gene: TRBJ2-5; D gene: -; clone size: -; CDR3 length: 15; V gene: TRBV19; CDR3 protein: CASSIAGGLQETQYF; CDR3 DNA: TGTGCCAGTAGTATAGCGGGCGGGCTCCAAGAGACCCAGTACTTC
J gene: TRBJ2-7; D gene: -; clone size: -; CDR3 length: 15; V gene: TRBV5-5; CDR3 protein: CASSLGGVSWGEQYF; CDR3 DNA: TGTGCCAGCAGCTTGGGGGGGGTCTCTTGGGGCGAGCAGTACTTC
J gene: TRBJ2-7; D gene: TRBD2; clone size: -; CDR3 length: 15; V gene: TRBV2; CDR3 protein: CASRSGTTRVYEQYF; CDR3 DNA: TGTGCCAGCAGGAGCGGGACTACCAGGGTCTACGAGCAGTACTTC
J gene: TRBJ1-5; D gene: TRBD1; clone size: -; CDR3 length: 14; V gene: TRBV28; CDR3 protein: CASSPGTGRQPQHF; CDR3 DNA: TGTGCCAGCAGTCCCGGGACAGGCCGTCAGCCCCAGCATTTT
J gene: TRBJ1-4; D gene: -; clone size: few; CDR3 length: 14; V gene: TRBV14; CDR3 protein: CASSPRSGAEKLFF; CDR3 DNA: TGTGCCAGCAGCCCCCGGAGTGGGGCAGAAAAACTGTTTTTT